The rows below give T cell receptor beta chains drawn from one sample of a study of response to subunit inactivated influenza vaccine. A single record per CDR3 protein comes from TCRdb applying MiXCR to the RT-PCR reads. The table includes over 450,000 distinct CDR3 sequences, 10% to 15% detected once. The sequencing here drew on PBMCs from blood, taken 40 to 50 days after vaccination. These receptors all come from a man aged 45 to 65 who received an inactivated influenza vaccine. Each CDR3 is given with its conserved first and last residue. Fields, in order: V gene, J gene, D gene, clone size, CDR3 protein, CDR3 DNA. A D gene is named only where the DNA matches it firmly. For some rows the clone size is stated as once, few or many, or as a class when expanded; others skip it.

TRBV5-1	TRBJ2-7	-	few	CASSLAGTALYEQYF	TGCGCCAGCAGCTTGGCCGGCACAGCCCTCTACGAGCAGTACTTC
TRBV5-1	TRBJ2-5	TRBD2	few	CASSASGRAEETQYF	TGCGCCAGCAGCGCCAGCGGGAGGGCCGAAGAGACCCAGTACTTC
TRBV6-2/TRBV6-3	TRBJ2-1	TRBD2	many	CASSYRLAGSSYNEQFF	TGTGCCAGCAGTTACCGGCTAGCGGGGAGCTCCTACAATGAGCAGTTCTTC
TRBV15	TRBJ2-2	-	many	CATSRATGTNTGELFF	TGTGCCACCAGCAGAGCGACAGGGACTAACACCGGGGAGCTGTTTTTT
TRBV11-2	TRBJ2-5	TRBD2	few	CASSFGHGLAGVQETQYF	TGTGCCAGCAGCTTTGGGCACGGACTAGCGGGAGTGCAAGAGACCCAGTACTTC
TRBV20-1	TRBJ2-7	TRBD1	-	CSARDPGRGYEQYF	TGCAGTGCTAGAGATCCCGGCAGGGGGTACGAGCAGTACTTC
TRBV5-1	TRBJ2-1	TRBD2	few	CASSLSTSGGRSNEQFF	TGCGCCAGCAGCCTTTCCACTAGCGGGGGGCGAAGTAATGAGCAGTTCTTC
TRBV6-2/TRBV6-3	TRBJ2-5	-	few	CASSTDRRLHTQYF	TGTGCCAGCAGTACAGACCGCCGACTTCATACCCAGTACTTC
TRBV7-2	TRBJ1-2	-	many	CASSLAEANYGYTF	TGTGCCAGCAGCTTAGCCGAGGCCAACTATGGCTACACCTTC
TRBV30	TRBJ1-4	-	few	CAWTRFEAAESNEKLFF	TGTGCCTGGACACGATTTGAGGCGGCAGAATCTAATGAAAAACTGTTTTTT
TRBV9	TRBJ2-2	TRBD1	-	CASSAAPGQGIIGELFF	TGTGCCAGCAGCGCAGCACCGGGACAGGGGATTATCGGGGAGCTGTTTTTT
TRBV10-3	TRBJ2-5	-	-	CAISEPVRKETQYF	TGTGCCATCAGTGAGCCCGTTCGGAAAGAGACCCAGTACTTC
TRBV12-3/TRBV12-4	TRBJ1-5	TRBD1	-	CASSWDSSNQPQHF	TGTGCCAGCAGTTGGGACAGCAGCAATCAGCCCCAGCATTTT
TRBV12-3/TRBV12-4	TRBJ1-1	TRBD1	-	CASSLAHRGPEAFF	TGTGCCAGCAGTTTAGCGCACAGGGGGCCTGAAGCTTTCTTT
TRBV7-8	TRBJ2-7	-	few	CASSLGKFSEQYF	TGTGCCAGCAGCTTGGGCAAATTCAGCGAGCAGTACTTC
TRBV5-5	TRBJ2-7	-	-	CASSPETGEQYF	TGTGCCAGCAGCCCGGAGACGGGGGAGCAGTACTTC
TRBV6-1	TRBJ1-1	-	-	CAAFRDLNTEAFF	TGTGCCGCCTTCCGGGACCTGAACACTGAAGCTTTCTTT
TRBV7-9	TRBJ2-5	-	-	CASSLPAQGDYQETQYF	TGTGCCAGCAGCTTACCGGCCCAAGGGGATTACCAAGAGACCCAGTACTTC
TRBV20-1	TRBJ2-4	TRBD2	-	CSAFAGAETKNIQYF	TGCAGTGCTTTCGCGGGAGCCGAAACCAAAAACATTCAGTACTTC
TRBV20-1	TRBJ2-1	-	many	CSATRDNSYNEQFF	TGCAGTGCCACCCGGGACAACTCCTACAATGAGCAGTTCTTC
TRBV15	TRBJ2-5	-	many	CATSRVPRSRGGETQYF	TGTGCCACCAGCAGAGTCCCCCGATCGAGGGGGGGAGAGACCCAGTACTTC
TRBV28	TRBJ1-2	-	-	CASRTGFSYGYTF	TGTGCCAGCAGAACAGGGTTTAGCTATGGCTACACCTTC
TRBV12-3/TRBV12-4	TRBJ2-3	-	-	CTSCFARGRTLSTDTQYF	TGTACCAGCTGTTTCGCTCGGGGGCGGACTCTTAGCACAGATACGCAGTATTTT
TRBV12-3/TRBV12-4	TRBJ2-5	TRBD2	many	CASSLNGGGQETQYF	TGTGCCAGCAGTTTGAACGGGGGGGGACAAGAGACCCAGTACTTC
TRBV12-3/TRBV12-4	TRBJ1-2	TRBD1	few	CASSLHNRGVGGNYGYTF	TGTGCCAGCAGTCTCCACAACAGGGGAGTTGGGGGAAACTATGGCTACACCTTC
TRBV6-1	TRBJ2-5	-	few	CASRMTVQETQYF	TGTGCCAGCAGAATGACAGTTCAAGAGACCCAGTACTTC
TRBV29-1	TRBJ2-7	-	-	CSVQSTGVSEQYF	TGCAGCGTCCAATCGACAGGAGTCTCCGAGCAGTACTTC
TRBV12-3/TRBV12-4	TRBJ1-1	-	few	CASSFRPGLTEAFF	TGTGCCAGCAGTTTTAGGCCCGGGCTTACTGAAGCTTTCTTT
TRBV27	TRBJ1-2	-	-	CASSLSTSDGYTF	TGTGCCAGCAGTTTATCGACGAGTGATGGCTACACCTTC
TRBV20-1	TRBJ2-1	TRBD2	many	CSARDGGGSYNEQFF	TGCAGTGCTAGAGATGGCGGGGGGTCCTACAATGAGCAGTTCTTC
TRBV12-3/TRBV12-4	TRBJ1-1	-	-	CASSFHPNTEAFF	TGTGCCAGCAGTTTCCACCCGAACACTGAAGCTTTCTTT
TRBV12-3/TRBV12-4	TRBJ2-1	-	-	CATSPGGWNEQFF	TGTGCCACCTCCCCGGGGGGCTGGAATGAGCAGTTCTTC
TRBV6-2/TRBV6-3	TRBJ2-3	-	few	CASRPRPTDTQYF	TGTGCCAGCAGACCGAGACCCACAGATACGCAGTATTTT